A single sample gave rise to the 23 T cell receptor beta chains below, sequenced in a study of blood T cell repertoires in COVID-19. Profiled with immunoSEQ multiplex PCR; TCRdb holds only in-frame clones, not every one. Among 150,000 to 200,000 clones listed, almost 80% were seen once. Specimen: peripheral blood. The receptors were gathered from a man aged 60 to 69 with active or convalescent COVID-19.

The rearrangement uses TRBV4-1 and TRBJ1-2, with TRBD1 as a possible D gene (6 bases). Germline CDR1 is MGHRA and CDR2 is YSYEKL. This CDR3 is built from 21 residues. V was trimmed by 6 bases and J by 1 base, leaving 33 bases between them. The CDR3 here is CASRYQSGGRGSGTNNYGYTF. As DNA, the CDR3 is TGCGCCAGCAGGTACCAATCGGGGGGCAGAGGATCGGGGACCAATAACTATGGCTACACCTTC.

This clone was picked up a small number of times. The V and J genes are TRBV27 and TRBJ1-2, with D tentatively TRBD1 (6 bases). This CDR3 is built from 15 residues. The germline V gene has CDR1 MNHEY and CDR2 SMNVEV (reference sequence). V lost 9 bases to trimming and J lost 4 bases, with 21 bases between them. This chain's CDR3 is CASRLRGGPSYGYTF. The CDR3 DNA is TGTGCCAGTAGATTACGGGGGGGGCCTAGCTATGGCTACACCTTC.

This chain uses TRBV29-1 with TRBJ2-7, with D perhaps TRBD1 (5 bases). Deletions cut 4 bases from V and 2 bases from J, with 12 bases between. CDR3 length: 13 amino acids. CDR1 SQVTM and CDR2 ANQGSEA come from the germline V gene. CDR3 in amino acids: CSVGGSRTYEQYF. The CDR3 DNA reads as TGCAGCGTTGGGGGCAGCCGGACCTACGAGCAGTACTTC.

The gene calls are TRBV18 and TRBJ2-1, with 10 bases lining up with TRBD2. With 5 bases clipped from V and 7 bases from J, the junction kept 11 bases outside the gene matches. Germline values: CDR1 KGHSH, CDR2 LQKENI. The CDR3 is made up of 16 amino acids. This CDR3 reads CASSSGLAGDWNEQFF. The CDR3 nucleotides read TGTGCCAGCTCATCTGGCCTAGCGGGAGATTGGAATGAGCAGTTCTTC.

The V gene is TRBV9, the J gene TRBJ2-1, with TRBD1 matching 7 bases. This CDR3 region has 15 residues. V trimming: 4 bases; J trimming: 6 bases; junction bases outside the gene matches: 10. In germline, CDR1 is SGDLS, CDR2 YYNGEE. The CDR3 region has the DNA TGTGCCAGCAGCCAGGGACAGTCCCCGGCCAATGAGCAGTTCTTC. The encoded protein is CASSQGQSPANEQFF.

The chain couples TRBV19 to TRBJ2-3, with D hard to call. There are 13 residues in the CDR3. V lost 7 bases to trimming and J lost 2 bases, with 10 bases between them. The germline V gene encodes CDR1 LNHDA and CDR2 SQIVND (reference sequence). The CDR3 here is CASTASITDTQYF. The DNA of the CDR3 is TGTGCCAGTACAGCTAGTATCACAGATACGCAGTATTTT.

V and J are TRBV5-4 and TRBJ2-7; 8 positions agree with TRBD2. The CDR3 extends over 15 amino acids. V lost 0 bases and J lost 0; bases outside the gene matches: 2. In germline, CDR1 is SGHNT, CDR2 YYREEE (reference sequence). The CDR3 is CASSLAGGASYEQYF. The CDR3 bases are TGTGCCAGCAGCTTGGCCGGGGGGGCCTCCTACGAGCAGTACTTC. Combining the CDR3 with reference TRBV5-4 and TRBJ2-7 gives the whole variable domain ETGVTQSPTHLIKTRGQQVTLRCSSQSGHNTVSWYQQALGQGPQFIFQYYREEENGRGNFPPRFSGLQFPNYSSELNVNALELDDSALYLCASSLAGGASYEQYFGPGTRLTVT.

The chain recombines TRBV27 with TRBJ1-5, with D hard to call. This CDR3 comprises 15 residues. Trimming took off 5 bases at V and 6 bases at J, with 17 bases between the two ends. Germline CDR1 MNHEY, CDR2 SMNVEV (reference sequence). The CDR3 loop reads CASSPRATRGQPQHF. The CDR3 DNA reads as TGTGCCAGCAGTCCCCGTGCTACCCGCGGTCAGCCCCAGCATTTT.

Concerning this clone: Different DNA sequences within this sample yield the same CDR3. The V and J genes are TRBV5-4 and TRBJ2-1; tentative D call: TRBD2 (6 bases). CDR3 size: 14 residues. Germline V lookup: CDR1 SGHNT, CDR2 YYREEE (reference sequence). V dropped 0 bases and J dropped 3 bases, with 7 bases sitting between them. CDR3 DNA: TGTGCCAGCAGCTTGGGGGGACTCTACAATGAGCAGTTCTTC. This sequence encodes CASSLGGLYNEQFF.

The chain joins TRBV7-3 to TRBJ2-3; 11 nucleotides align to TRBD2. After removal of 5 bases from V and 6 bases from J, the junction contained 13 bases not matched to a gene. Germline V lookup: CDR1 SGHTA, CDR2 FQGTGA. This CDR3 spans 17 amino acids. The CDR3 DNA reads as TGTGCCAGCAGCCCAAGACTAGCGGGAACCCGCGGGGATACGCAGTATTTT. Protein sequence: CASSPRLAGTRGDTQYF.

This rearrangement joins TRBV7-2 to TRBJ2-1; D unclear. The CDR3 is made up of 11 amino acids. Between the trimmed V and J ends, which lost 3 bases and 7 bases, there was a span of 4 bases. Germline CDR1 is SGHTA and CDR2 is FQGNSA. CDR3 sequence reads: CASSLENEQFF. The CDR3 region has the DNA TGTGCCAGCAGCTTGGAGAATGAGCAGTTCTTC.

The chain recombines TRBV5-7 with TRBJ1-4, with 7 bases fitting TRBD1. TRBV5-7 is sorted into the ORF group, with uncertain function. V lost 1 base to trimming and J lost 6 bases; unmatched junction nucleotides: 3. There are 14 residues in the CDR3. DNA for the CDR3: TGTGCCAGCAGCTTGAGGGGGCCGTATGAAAAACTGTTTTTT. This codes for CASSLRGPYEKLFF.

This chain uses TRBV28 with TRBJ1-1; TRBD1 might be the D (5 bases). The V end was cut by 5 bases, the J end by 0 bases, with 22 bases between. Germline V lookup: CDR1 MDHEN, CDR2 SYDVKM. The CDR3 loop spans 18 amino acids. The CDR3 DNA reads as TGTGCCAGCAGTCGTCCCCTGGCCGGGGCGGGAATGAACACTGAAGCTTTCTTT. Translating gives CASSRPLAGAGMNTEAFF.

The chain carries TRBV28 and TRBJ2-7; a possible D gene is TRBD1 (6 bases). V was trimmed by 7 bases and J by 4 bases, leaving 17 bases between them. This CDR3 has 14 amino acids. Germline V gene data show CDR1 as MDHEN and CDR2 as SYDVKM. The DNA of the CDR3 is TGTGCCAGCACCGGGACACTGGTTTGGTACGAGCAGTACTTC. Protein product: CASTGTLVWYEQYF.

The rearrangement links TRBV18 to TRBJ2-7; 8 bases are a match to TRBD1. CDR1 and CDR2 (germline): KGHSH, LQKENI. V shed 6 bases, J shed 0 bases, and the junction held 10 bases outside the gene matches. The CDR3 spans 16 residues. Written as DNA, the CDR3 is TGTGCCAGCTCTCAGGGGGCGGACAGGAGCTCCTACGAGCAGTACTTC. Encoded protein: CASSQGADRSSYEQYF.

A single count supports this clone. This chain connects TRBV7-9 to TRBJ2-7, with 10 bases that match TRBD2. V lost 2 bases, J lost 0 bases, and 10 bases stayed unmatched. Germline V gene data show CDR1 as SEHNR and CDR2 as FQNEAQ (reference sequence). The length of the CDR3 is 18 residues. Here the CDR3 DNA reads TGTGCCAGCAGCTTAAATCCTAGCGGGAGCCCCTACTCCTACGAGCAGTACTTC. This translates into CASSLNPSGSPYSYEQYF.

The chain carries TRBV7-9 and TRBJ1-3; D gene unclear. The germline V gene encodes CDR1 SEHNR and CDR2 FQNEAQ (reference sequence). The ends were cut back, 4 bases at V and 0 bases at J, with 10 bases in the middle. The CDR3 totals 15 residues. In DNA, the CDR3 is TGTGCCAGCAGCTACCAGGCCCGCTCTGGAAACACCATATATTTT. Protein product: CASSYQARSGNTIYF.

This rearrangement joins TRBV7-3 to TRBJ2-1; 9 bases agree with TRBD1. The V gene's germline CDR1 is SGHTA and CDR2 FQGTGA. CDR3 length: 16 residues. Unmatched junction bases numbered 8, after V lost 3 bases and J lost 5 bases. Here the CDR3 DNA reads TGTGCCAGCAGCTTTACAGGGGGCGCGGGGGACAATGAGCAGTTCTTC. This encodes CASSFTGGAGDNEQFF.

The rearrangement links TRBV19 to TRBJ2-5; D possibly corresponds to TRBD1 (5 bases). The CDR3 has 14 residues. The germline CDR1 and CDR2 sequences are LNHDA and SQIVND (reference sequence). With 1 base removed from V and 3 bases from J, the gap between germline ends came to 9 bases. The DNA of the CDR3 is TGTGCCAGTAGTATAGCCCGCAGGGAAGAGACCCAGTACTTC. This sequence encodes CASSIARREETQYF. Together with reference TRBV19 and TRBJ2-5, the CDR3 gives the full variable domain: DGGITQSPKYLFRKEGQNVTLSCEQNLNHDAMYWYRQDPGQGLRLIYYSQIVNDFQKGDIAEGYSVSREKKESFPLTVTSAQKNPTAFYLCASSIARREETQYFGPGTRLLVL.

DNA of the CDR3: TGTGCCAGCAGCGGGGCGACAGGGGCAGATGAAAAACTGTTTTTT. Translation gives CASSGATGADEKLFF. J is TRBJ1-4 and V is TRBV11-2, with 8 nucleotides matching TRBD1. This CDR3 is built from 15 residues. CDR1 and CDR2 (germline): SGHAT, FQNNGV. V shed 5 bases and J 6 bases; nucleotides not matched to a gene: 8. Combining the CDR3 with reference TRBV11-2 and TRBJ1-4 gives the whole variable domain EAGVAQSPRYKIIEKRQSVAFWCNPISGHATLYWYQQILGQGPKLLIQFQNNGVVDDSQLPKDRFSAERLKGVDSTLKIQPAKLEDSAVYLCASSGATGADEKLFFGSGTQLSVL.

V gene TRBV29-1 combines with J gene TRBJ2-2; TRBD2 aligns across 7 bases. V lost 0 bases and J lost 2; bases outside the gene matches: 9. CDR3 size: 17 residues. The germline CDR1 and CDR2 sequences are SQVTM and ANQGSEA. In nucleotides, the CDR3 is TGCAGCGTTGAAGATGGAGAGGGACTATCCAACACCGGGGAGCTGTTTTTT. This codes for CSVEDGEGLSNTGELFF.

The table lists this clone with a count of one. The genes are TRBV7-8 and TRBJ2-7; 7 positions agree with TRBD2. The CDR3 loop spans 14 amino acids. Unmatched junction bases numbered 11, after V lost 1 base and J lost 11 bases. Per germline, CDR1 SGHVS and CDR2 FQNEAQ. CDR3 in amino acids: CASSLGPGGFSEYF. CDR3 DNA sequence: TGTGCCAGCAGCTTAGGACCGGGAGGATTCTCGGAGTACTTC. The entire variable domain, with the rest obtained from reference TRBV7-8 and TRBJ2-7, is as follows: GAGVSQSPRYKVAKRGQDVALRCDPISGHVSLFWYQQALGQGPEFLTYFQNEAQLDKSGLPSDRFFAERPEGSVSTLKIQRTQQEDSAVYLCASSLGPGGFSEYFGPGTRLTVT.

The chain carries TRBV5-1 and TRBJ1-6; unclear D gene. The CDR3 consists of 13 residues. The V end was cut by 1 base, the J end by 7 bases, with 6 bases between. In germline, CDR1 is SGHRS, CDR2 YFSETQ. The CDR3: CASSLNLNSPLHF. The CDR3 coding sequence is TGCGCCAGCAGCTTGAACCTAAATTCACCCCTCCACTTT.